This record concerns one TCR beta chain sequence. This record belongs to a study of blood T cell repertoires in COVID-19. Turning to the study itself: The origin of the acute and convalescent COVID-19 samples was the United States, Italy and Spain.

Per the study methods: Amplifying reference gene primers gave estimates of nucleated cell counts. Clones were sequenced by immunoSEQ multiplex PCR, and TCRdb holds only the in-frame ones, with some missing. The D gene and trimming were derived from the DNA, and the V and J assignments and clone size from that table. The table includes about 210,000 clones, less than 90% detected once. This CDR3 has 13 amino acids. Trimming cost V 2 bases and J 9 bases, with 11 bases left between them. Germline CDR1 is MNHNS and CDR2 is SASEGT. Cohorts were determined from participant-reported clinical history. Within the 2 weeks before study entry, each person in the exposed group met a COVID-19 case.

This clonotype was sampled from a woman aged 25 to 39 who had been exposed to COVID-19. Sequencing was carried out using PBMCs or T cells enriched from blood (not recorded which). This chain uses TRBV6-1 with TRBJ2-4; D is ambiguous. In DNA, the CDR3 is TGTGCCAGCAGTGAATTCCCCGCCAGCATTCAGTACTTC. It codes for CASSEFPASIQYF.